Sequencing of this T cell receptor (beta chain) was carried out in a study of blood T cell repertoires in COVID-19 (dated by TCRdb to the early 2020s). Background on the whole study: Collaborator samples came from the United States, Italy and Spain and covered acute and convalescent phases of COVID-19. The prospective study material was composed of cDNA or gDNA derived from T cells, B-cell-depleted T cells, or PBMCs. The dataset comprised deeply sampled blood TCRbeta repertoires from subjects exposed to, actively infected with, or recovered from COVID-19. A freely available public database, intended as a resource for researchers studying the immune response to SARS-CoV-2, is where the repertoires were released. Samples were obtained from the ongoing ImmuneRACE study (first 160 participants) and from 950 to 1,500 subjects provided by 6 global collaborators. The sample metadata nearly always contained a de-identified subject ID, COVID-19 status, age in years and sex. Where available, HLA class I and class II types were taken from metadata supplied by the sample provider and were not determined by assay-based typing.

For this clone: No cognate antigen has been identified for it. Base qualities are not provided; no much larger clone lies one nucleotide away.

Whole blood was collected in K2EDTA tubes by collaborating institutions according to the institutions' own protocols. For TCRbeta analysis, collaborator samples were shipped as frozen whole blood, as isolated PBMCs, or as DNA extracted from either sample type. What the research found in general, with its limitations: The amount of clinical and demographic metadata varied by source and participant and was provided uncurated.

Relative to germline, V is missing 4 bases and J is missing 0 bases, with 12 bases of the junction outside any gene match. CDR1 and CDR2, looked up from the germline V gene, are SGDLS and YYNGEE. Taken from cysteine to phenylalanine, the CDR3 has 20 residues. This entry keeps only the CDR3 DNA: 60 bases, framed from base 1. TCRbeta CDR3 regions were amplified from genomic DNA by means of the immunoSEQ Assay, a bias-controlled multiplex PCR. In the paper's pipeline: The number of nucleated cells in each sample was estimated from the amplification of reference gene primers within the assay. To quantify the absolute abundance of each unique TCRbeta CDR3 rearrangement, sequence reads were collapsed and filtered. For each sample, productive Simpson clonality was calculated as the square root of Simpson's diversity index across productive rearrangements. The source is immuneACCESS, and TCRdb retained only in-frame sequences with V and J called. Part of the clones is not carried over; for the studies checked, unresolved V genes explain less than half of this, and the remainder is unexplained. From that table come the V and J calls and clone size; the DNA was used to work out D and trimming. The sample records under 100,000 clones, approximately 89% of which are singletons. The biggest ten clones account for approximately 18% of the sample.

The chain is made from TRBV9 and TRBJ2-1; 14 bases in between match TRBD2. The sequence was obtained from a human donor in a cohort sampled during active COVID-19. Sequenced input: peripheral blood. The CDR3 protein is CASSPFGTSGGFGSYNEQFF. The sequenced DNA is TGTGCCAGCAGCCCCTTCGGGACTAGCGGGGGTTTTGGCTCCTACAATGAGCAGTTCTTC.